A selection of T cell receptor beta chains follows, all from one sample in a study of glioma-infiltrating T cells after dendritic cell vaccination. Method: immunoSEQ multiplex PCR; TCRdb's copy keeps in-frame clones and lacks some. The table records tens of thousands of clones, about 83% of them present only once. The starting material was blood, obtained before dendritic cell vaccination. The receptors here all came from a human donor with glioblastoma. CDR3s include the opening cysteine and the closing phenylalanine or tryptophan. The D gene is left open where the match is weak. Clone size is not always given. Where it is, it says once, few, many or a class for expanded clones.

TRBD1	NA	TRBJ1-2	TRBV4-1	TGCGCCAGCAGGCCGACAGGGAACTATGGCTACACCTTC	CASRPTGNYGYTF
TRBD1	NA	TRBJ1-1	TRBV5-1	TGCGCCAGCAGGGCAGGGGGGACGAACACTGAAGCTTTCTTT	CASRAGGTNTEAFF
NA	NA	TRBJ2-3	TRBV19	TGTGCCAGTAGTCCGGGACTCTTCACAGATACGCAGTATTTT	CASSPGLFTDTQYF
NA	NA	TRBJ2-2	TRBV2	TGTGCCAGCACTTCGGACTCAACCGGGGAGCTGTTTTTT	CASTSDSTGELFF
TRBD2	once	TRBJ2-1	TRBV4-1	TGCGCCAGCAGCCAAGAACCCCTAGCGGGGGTTGAGCAGTTCTTC	CASSQEPLAGVEQFF
TRBD1	NA	TRBJ1-2	TRBV29-1	TGCAGCGTTGAAGGCGTCGGCGGGGACAGCTATGGCTACACCTTC	CSVEGVGGDSYGYTF
TRBD1	NA	TRBJ1-2	TRBV5-1	TGCGCCAGCAGCCAGGGACAGGGGGCGGTAAGATATGGCTACACCTTC	CASSQGQGAVRYGYTF
TRBD2	NA	TRBJ2-7	TRBV5-1	TGCGCCAGCAGCCCCCAGGTGTCTAGCGGAGGGTACGAGCAGTACTTC	CASSPQVSSGGYEQYF
TRBD1	NA	TRBJ2-7	TRBV7-9	TGTGCCAGCAGCTTAGGGGGGACAGGGGGTTACGAGCAGTACTTC	CASSLGGTGGYEQYF
TRBD1	NA	TRBJ1-2	TRBV6-4	TGTGCCAGCAGAGGGACAGTTGGGGATGGAGGCTACACCTTC	CASRGTVGDGGYTF
TRBD2	NA	TRBJ2-5	TRBV7-2	TGTGCCAGCAGCTTGGGGGGGTTAGGGACCCAGTACTTC	CASSLGGLGTQYF
NA	NA	TRBJ2-2	TRBV2	TGTGCCAGCAGTGAAGGGGCAGGGAACACCGGGGAGCTGTTTTTT	CASSEGAGNTGELFF
TRBD1	once	TRBJ1-2	TRBV30	TGTGCCTGGAGTGTGACAGGGGGTTTTGGCTACACCTTC	CAWSVTGGFGYTF
NA	NA	TRBJ1-2	TRBV29-1	TGCAGCGTTGACCCGACCGGCCAGGGCTATGGCTACACCTTC	CSVDPTGQGYGYTF
NA	NA	TRBJ2-7	TRBV5-8	TGTGCCAGCAGCTTGAATACCTACGAGCAGTACTTC	CASSLNTYEQYF
TRBD1	once	TRBJ1-1	TRBV5-1	TGCGCCAGCAGCTCCCCCCAGGGGGCGCATATGAACACTGAAGCTTTCTTT	CASSSPQGAHMNTEAFF
NA	NA	TRBJ2-7	TRBV11-3	TGTGCCAGCAGTTGGGGCGGCATTAGGGGCTCCTACGAGCAGTACTTC	CASSWGGIRGSYEQYF
TRBD1	NA	TRBJ2-1	TRBV2	TGTGCCAGCAGGGGGACAGGGAAGTACAATGAGCAGTTCTTC	CASRGTGKYNEQFF
NA	NA	TRBJ2-7	TRBV19	TGTGCCAGTAGTATATCCAACAGCCCTCTCTACGAGCAGTACTTC	CASSISNSPLYEQYF
NA	once	TRBJ1-4	TRBV2	TGTGCCAGCAGCAAAGACAGTACAACTAATGAAAAACTGTTTTTT	CASSKDSTTNEKLFF
NA	NA	TRBJ2-7	TRBV11-3	TGTGCCAGCAGCCCCACCGGGGGATCCTACGAGCAGTACTTC	CASSPTGGSYEQYF
TRBD2	NA	TRBJ2-1	TRBV7-3	TGTGCCAGCAGCTTAGGCAGCGGGGGGAATGAGCAGTTCTTC	CASSLGSGGNEQFF
TRBD2	once	TRBJ2-7	TRBV12-5	TGTGCTAGTAGGGGGGGGACTAGCGTATACGAGCAGTACTTC	CASRGGTSVYEQYF
TRBD1	NA	TRBJ2-5	TRBV2	TGTGCCAGCTCTTCCCGACAGACAGGGATGCAAGAGACCCAGTACTTC	CASSSRQTGMQETQYF
NA	NA	TRBJ1-2	TRBV11-2	TGTGCCAGCAGCCCAAACCGGGTCTATGGCTACACCTTC	CASSPNRVYGYTF
TRBD2	NA	TRBJ2-1	TRBV10-3	TGTGCCTTACGAAGCACGGGAGGGGACAATGAGCAGTTCTTC	CALRSTGGDNEQFF
NA	NA	TRBJ2-7	TRBV6-1	TGTGCCAGCAGTGGACCCGAGGGCAGGTACGAGCAGTACTTC	CASSGPEGRYEQYF
NA	NA	TRBJ2-3	TRBV11-3	TGTGCCAGCAGCTACTCTAGCTGGTCGGTGACAGATACGCAGTATTTT	CASSYSSWSVTDTQYF
TRBD1	NA	TRBJ1-2	TRBV27	TGTGCCAGCAGTTTACAGTACAGGGGGTCGAATGGCTACACCTTC	CASSLQYRGSNGYTF
TRBD2	NA	TRBJ2-7	TRBV5-1	TGCGCCAGCAGCTTGTCTGACGGGAGGGCTAGATACGAGCAGTACTTC	CASSLSDGRARYEQYF
TRBD2	NA	TRBJ2-3	TRBV29-1	TGCAGCGCCAGACCTCTAGCGGGGGTAACAGATACGCAGTATTTT	CSARPLAGVTDTQYF
TRBD1	NA	TRBJ1-3	TRBV2	TGTGCCAGCAGTGAAGCGGTACAGGGGGCAAGAGGAAACACCATATATTTT	CASSEAVQGARGNTIYF
NA	NA	TRBJ2-7	TRBV27	TGTGCCAGCAGTTTATCGGGGAGCTCCTACGAGCAGTACTTC	CASSLSGSSYEQYF
NA	NA	TRBJ1-4	TRBV15	TGTGCCACCAGCAGAGAGATCACCGGGGAAAAACTGTTTTTT	CATSREITGEKLFF
NA	NA	TRBJ1-1	TRBV6-1	TGTGCCAGCAGGGGTTACCGGGAGTTCACTGAAGCTTTCTTT	CASRGYREFTEAFF
NA	once	TRBJ1-5	TRBV27	TGTGCCAGCAGTGCCGGACAGACCGGGAGCAATCAGCCCCAGCATTTT	CASSAGQTGSNQPQHF
NA	NA	TRBJ1-4	TRBV4-2	TGTGCCAGCAGCCCCTGGGGCGCAACTAATGAAAAACTGTTTTTT	CASSPWGATNEKLFF
NA	NA	TRBJ2-7	TRBV19	TGTGCCAGTCGCCTGGGGGGTGGGTACGAGCAGTACTTC	CASRLGGGYEQYF
NA	NA	TRBJ2-5	TRBV6-5	TGTGCCAGCAGTTACGGCGGGGAGGAGACCCAGTACTTC	CASSYGGEETQYF
TRBD1	NA	TRBJ1-5	TRBV30	TGTGCCTGGAGCGGGGACAGACCAAATCAGCCCCAGCATTTT	CAWSGDRPNQPQHF
TRBD2	NA	TRBJ2-3	TRBV6-5	TGTGCCAGCCCCATGCTAGCGGGGGCAGATACGCAGTATTTT	CASPMLAGADTQYF
NA	NA	TRBJ2-7	TRBV7-2	TGTGCCAGCAGCTTAACAGATCTGGGCGAGCAGTACTTC	CASSLTDLGEQYF
NA	NA	TRBJ1-2	TRBV5-6	TGTGCCAGCAGCCCCGGACAGAACTATGGCTACACCTTC	CASSPGQNYGYTF
NA	NA	TRBJ1-1	TRBV2	TGTGCCAGCAGGAAATTTGAAGAGTCTGGTTTAGCTTTCTTT	CASRKFEESGLAFF